The next 6 T cell receptor beta chains were all read from a single sample in a study of neoadjuvant anti-PD-1 for oral cavity cancer. Time point noted: after neoadjuvant nivolumab, at surgical resection. Clones were read by immunoSEQ multiplex PCR, and TCRdb kept only the in-frame ones, dropping some. This sample yields tens of thousands of clones, of which more than 75% are seen a single time; approximately 3.6% belongs to the top ten. Sequencing used PBMCs, obtained after nivolumab (anti-PD-1) treatment. The receptors originated from a person between 35 and 79 years old with oral cavity squamous cell carcinoma.

The chain uses TRBV10-3 and TRBJ2-3; D gene uncertain. Trimming stripped 1 base from V and 2 bases from J, with 1 base between. CDR3 length: 12 amino acids. Looked up from germline, CDR1 is ENHRY and CDR2 is SYGVKD. DNA for the CDR3: TGTGCCATCAGTGAGTTCACAGATACGCAGTATTTT. Protein product: CAISEFTDTQYF.

The chain joins TRBV6-1 to TRBJ1-5, with no clear D. CDR1 and CDR2 from the germline V gene are MNHNS and SASEGT. This CDR3 is built from 15 residues. V lost 0 bases to trimming and J lost 6 bases, with 12 bases between them. The CDR3 bases are TGTGCCAGCAGTGAAGCTCAAGGCGTTAGTCAGCCCCAGCATTTT. Translated, it gives CASSEAQGVSQPQHF.

The chain couples TRBV6-5 to TRBJ2-5, with a tentative D call TRBD2 (5 bases). V was shortened by 0 bases and J by 5 bases, with 10 bases between the two germline ends. The germline V gene encodes CDR1 MNHEY and CDR2 SVGAGI. This CDR3 comprises 14 residues. CDR3 DNA sequence: TGTGCCAGCAGTTACTCGACGGGGATGGAGACCCAGTACTTC. Encoded protein: CASSYSTGMETQYF.

The J gene is TRBJ2-1, the V gene TRBV27, with 9 bases fitting TRBD2. CDR3 size: 15 residues. Trimming took 6 bases from V and 8 from J; bases not matched to a gene: 11. Germline CDR1 MNHEY, CDR2 SMNVEV (reference sequence). CDR3 coding DNA: TGTGCCAGCAGGCGGGCCGCGGCGGGAGGGGATGAGCAGTTCTTC. It yields the protein CASRRAAAGGDEQFF.

This clone was observed at least ten times. This chain connects TRBV4-1 to TRBJ2-7; D is uncertain. V lost 1 base and J 3 bases, leaving 16 bases between the germline ends. Germline lookup yields CDR1 MGHRA and CDR2 YSYEKL. The CDR3 consists of 16 residues. Written as DNA, the CDR3 is TGCGCCAGCAGCCAAGGGGCGGATAGTCAAGGCTACGAGCAGTACTTC. It specifies CASSQGADSQGYEQYF.

The gene calls are TRBV18 and TRBJ2-7; 10 nucleotides match TRBD1. J gave up 3 bases and V 3 bases, and 2 bases lay outside the gene matches. The germline V gene encodes CDR1 KGHSH and CDR2 LQKENI. There are 14 residues in the CDR3. CDR3 nucleotides: TGTGCCAGCTCACCGGGGACAGGGGTCTACGAGCAGTACTTC. It yields the protein CASSPGTGVYEQYF.